These T cell receptor beta chains were read from a single sample in a study of control samples from healthy donors and cancer patients. Libraries were prepared by immunoSEQ multiplex PCR; TCRdb keeps only in-frame clonotypes and omits some of them. This table holds fewer than 200,000 clones, 95% to 96% found once. The specimen was blood. Receptors were obtained from a woman in her 30s in good health. The CDR3 runs from the conserved cysteine through the conserved F or W. The order of the fields is CDR3 DNA, CDR3 protein, J gene, V gene, D gene, clone size. The D gene is left open where the match is weak. Clone size is stated in some rows and not others, as once, few, many or a class when expanded.

TGCGCCAGCAGCCCCACAGGGAAAAATCAGCCCCAGCATTTT CASSPTGKNQPQHF TRBJ1-5 TRBV4-1 . few
TGCGCCAGCAGCCCTCCGGGACAGGGGGACAATGAGCAGTTCTTC CASSPPGQGDNEQFF TRBJ2-1 TRBV5-1 TRBD1 .
TGCGCCAGCAGCCATGACAGGGCGCGAGGTAATTCACCCCTCCACTTT CASSHDRARGNSPLHF TRBJ1-6 TRBV4-1 TRBD1 .
TGTGCCAGCAGGGAGGGACTAGCGGGATACAATGAGCAGTTCTTC CASREGLAGYNEQFF TRBJ2-1 TRBV5-6 TRBD2 .
TGTGCCAGCACCCGGCGGAATGAAAAACTGTTTTTT CASTRRNEKLFF TRBJ1-4 TRBV28 . .
TGTGCCAGCAGCCCAGGGCCAGGGAGGTGGGACGAAAAACTGTTTTTT CASSPGPGRWDEKLFF TRBJ1-4 TRBV5-6 . .
TGCGCCAGCAGCTTGGAGCCAGCTTGGGCAACTAATGAAAAACTGTTTTTT CASSLEPAWATNEKLFF TRBJ1-4 TRBV5-1 . .
TGTGCCAGCAGCGGCCGGGACAGGGGTTCCAGTTTTTATGGCTACACCTTC CASSGRDRGSSFYGYTF TRBJ1-2 TRBV9 TRBD1 .
TGTGCCAGTAGCCCTGATCCCTGGGGCGCTGTTGGTGGCTACACCTTC CASSPDPWGAVGGYTF TRBJ1-2 TRBV19 . .
TGTGCCAGCAGTTGGGAGAACGACAATGAGCAGTTCTTC CASSWENDNEQFF TRBJ2-1 TRBV12-3/TRBV12-4 . .
TGTGCCAGCAGTCACCCCAGGGGTATTAGGACTGAAGCTTTCTTT CASSHPRGIRTEAFF TRBJ1-1 TRBV6-5 . .
TGTGCCACCAGCAGAGATAGACAGGGTTTGGATACGCAGTATTTT CATSRDRQGLDTQYF TRBJ2-3 TRBV15 TRBD1 .
TGTGCCACCAGCTCTCTAGGGCACAATGAGCAGTTCTTC CATSSLGHNEQFF TRBJ2-1 TRBV15 . once
TGTGCCACCAGTTCAGGGAACTATGGCTACACCTTC CATSSGNYGYTF TRBJ1-2 TRBV24-1 . .
TGTGCCAGCAGTTTGTGGTCTAGCGGGGCCTACGAGCAGTACTTC CASSLWSSGAYEQYF TRBJ2-7 TRBV27 TRBD2 .
TGTGCCAGCAGTGAGGCAGGGGGCTACTATGGCTACACCTTC CASSEAGGYYGYTF TRBJ1-2 TRBV25-1 TRBD1 .
TGTGCCAGCAGCCAAGGGGCTAGCATAGCCTACGAGCAGTACTTC CASSQGASIAYEQYF TRBJ2-7 TRBV4-2 . .
TGTGCCAGCTTATCAACGGGGGGCAGCGAGCAGTACTTC CASLSTGGSEQYF TRBJ2-7 TRBV7-9 . .
TGCGCCAGCAGGAGGCTGGGGACCGAGGAAGAAAAACTGTTTTTT CASRRLGTEEEKLFF TRBJ1-4 TRBV5-1 . .
TGTGCCAGCAGCCAAAACAGGGACCTACGATCTGGAAACACCATATATTTT CASSQNRDLRSGNTIYF TRBJ1-3 TRBV3-1/TRBV3-2 . once
TGTGCCACCAGCGGCCCCCCAACACAAGAGACCCAGTACTTC CATSGPPTQETQYF TRBJ2-5 TRBV15 . .
TGTGCCAGCAGCTTGGCACAGGGTCACGGCTACACCTTC CASSLAQGHGYTF TRBJ1-2 TRBV11-2 . .
TGTGCCAGCTCACCACATCTCCAATCGGACACTGAAGCTTTCTTT CASSPHLQSDTEAFF TRBJ1-1 TRBV18 . .
TGTGCCAGCAGAGGGGACAGAATAAGTGAAAAACTGTTTTTT CASRGDRISEKLFF TRBJ1-4 TRBV2 TRBD1 .
TGTGCCAGCTCACCAGTTCAGGGGGCTAGCACAGATACGCAGTATTTT CASSPVQGASTDTQYF TRBJ2-3 TRBV18 TRBD1 .
TGTGCCAGTACCGACAAGCGTGGGGATGAGCAGTTCTTC CASTDKRGDEQFF TRBJ2-1 TRBV19 . once
TGTGCCAGCAGTGAACGACAGACTAACTATGGCTACACCTTC CASSERQTNYGYTF TRBJ1-2 TRBV2 . .
TGTGCCAGCAGTGACCCAGCGGGCTTGGGGGTCAATGAGCAGTTCTTC CASSDPAGLGVNEQFF TRBJ2-1 TRBV6-1 . once
TGTGCCAGCAGCCACAACGTCCGACAGGCCCTCGGTGAGCAGTTCTTC CASSHNVRQALGEQFF TRBJ2-1 TRBV3-1/TRBV3-2 . .
TGTGCCAGTAGTCCCCGGGGGGGTGCAGCTAGCACAGATACGCAGTATTTT CASSPRGGAASTDTQYF TRBJ2-3 TRBV19 TRBD2 .
TGCAGCGTTGAAGCCCTAAGCAGACAGGCTCAAGGCTACACCTTC CSVEALSRQAQGYTF TRBJ1-2 TRBV29-1 . .
TGTGCCAGCAGCTTAACCCCCTCACCCAGCCAGTACTTC CASSLTPSPSQYF TRBJ2-5 TRBV7-9 . .
TGTGCCAGCAGCGGGACAGGGGCGTACTATGGCTACACCTTC CASSGTGAYYGYTF TRBJ1-2 TRBV2 TRBD1 .
TGTGCCAGCAGCTCCGGGACTAGCCAAGAGACCCAGTACTTC CASSSGTSQETQYF TRBJ2-5 TRBV9 TRBD2 few
TGTGCCAGCAGCCAAGGGACGAATTCGTTCTTT CASSQGTNSFF TRBJ1-1 TRBV5-6 . .
TGTGCCAGCAGCGATAGCGGGAGGGGATTTCGGTTCTTC CASSDSGRGFRFF TRBJ2-1 TRBV7-3 TRBD2 .
TGTGCCAGCAGCGTAGTCGCCGGGGGAGGCCAAGAGACCCAGTACTTC CASSVVAGGGQETQYF TRBJ2-5 TRBV9 . .
TGTGCCAGCGTGGACAGGGCCGAGCAGTACTTC CASVDRAEQYF TRBJ2-7 TRBV28 TRBD1 once
TGTGCCAGCAGCTTAGTACCAGGGGGGGACACTGAAGCTTTTTTT CASSLVPGGDTEAFF TRBJ1-1 TRBV9 TRBD1 once
TGCGCCAGCAGCCAAGGCCCAATAGGGTACACCATATATTTT CASSQGPIGYTIYF TRBJ1-3 TRBV4-1 . .
TGTGCCAGCAGCGTCACTAGCGGGAGGGCCGATGAGCAGTTCTTC CASSVTSGRADEQFF TRBJ2-1 TRBV7-6 TRBD2 few
TGTGCCAGCAGCTTGGGGCACCTTAGCAATCAGCCCCAGCATTTT CASSLGHLSNQPQHF TRBJ1-5 TRBV5-8 . .